This T cell receptor (beta chain) originates from a study of cytomegalovirus exposure and HLA in healthy donors. Study information: Caucasian-associated ancestry cluster membership applied to about 80% of several hundred genotyped donors.

There are 14 residues in the CDR3. Germline assignment: CDR1 GTSNPN and CDR2 SVGIG (reference sequence). After removal of 1 base from V and 5 bases from J, the junction contained 4 bases not matched to a gene. The PCR contained 60 Vbeta and 13 Jbeta primers. Generated by immunoSEQ multiplex PCR, the TCRdb table keeps only in-frame clones and is missing some. The listing contains around 75,000 clones. On this clone: Its target is not known.

Whole-study results and caveats: Sequence variants that were highly shared formed a cluster that was likely a sequencing artifact.

The receptor's source is a boy between 10 and 17 years old in good health and CMV-seronegative. The chain employs TRBV30 and TRBJ1-4; 7 bases map to TRBD1. The material sequenced was PBMCs. The CDR3 region is CAWSAGRGNEKLFF. The CDR3 nucleotides are TGTGCCTGGAGTGCCGGCAGGGGGAATGAAAAACTGTTTTTT.